The 14 T cell receptor beta chains reported below all come from one sample, sequenced in a study of HIV-infected patients and healthy controls. Each CDR3 protein is one row after TCRdb ran MiXCR on the 5' RACE reads. The profile shows some 70,000 distinct CDR3 sequences, roughly a fifth of them singletons. Sequences were obtained from CD4+ T cells from blood. The source is a human donor in good health.

The J gene is TRBJ1-2, the V gene TRBV4-3; weak D call: TRBD1 (6 bases). The CDR3 spans 12 residues. The germline V gene has CDR1 LGHNA and CDR2 YSLEER. Deletions cut 3 bases from V and 10 bases from J, with 12 bases between. The CDR3 loop is CASSQGTSAYTF. As DNA, the CDR3 is TGCGCCAGCAGCCAGGGGACATCGGCCTACACCTTC.

This clonotype was counted many times. This chain connects TRBV18 to TRBJ2-5; no clear D gene. Germline values: CDR1 KGHSH, CDR2 LQKENI. This CDR3 has 13 amino acids. V was trimmed by 3 bases and J by 2 bases, leaving 7 bases between them. The CDR3 DNA follows: TGTGCCAGCTCACCCGGGCAGCAAGAGACCCAGTACTTC. The encoded protein is CASSPGQQETQYF.

V and J are TRBV19 and TRBJ2-1, with TRBD1 matching over 10 bases. Losses at the gene ends were 6 bases for V and 3 bases for J; bases not matched to a gene: 2. Germline V gene sequence: CDR1 LNHDA, CDR2 SQIVND (reference sequence). CDR3 size: 14 residues. This CDR3 is CASRRDRGYNEQFF. The DNA of the CDR3 is TGTGCCAGTAGACGGGACAGGGGCTACAATGAGCAGTTCTTC.

This clonotype was seen many times. The J gene is TRBJ2-1, the V gene TRBV12-3 or TRBV12-4; no clear D. The CDR3 is 14 amino acids. V lost 6 bases, J lost 6 bases, and 15 bases lay in between. CDR3 sequence (DNA): TGTGCCAGCAGCGCCGGGTCGACCCTCAATGAGCAGTTCTTC. It codes for CASSAGSTLNEQFF.

This clonotype was detected many times. The chain recombines TRBV7-8 with TRBJ2-5; TRBD1 matches at 9 bases. Germline CDR1 reads SGHVS; CDR2 reads FQNEAQ. The ends lost 5 bases at V and 5 bases at J; junction bases unmatched: 6. The CDR3 has 14 amino acids. Written as DNA, the CDR3 is TGTGCCAGCAGCAGGGACAGGGCGGCGGAGACCCAGTACTTC. This sequence encodes CASSRDRAAETQYF.

This clonotype showed up many times. The chain joins TRBV7-2 to TRBJ2-3, with TRBD1 as a possible D gene (5 bases). The germline CDR1 and CDR2 sequences are SGHTA and FQGNSA. The CDR3 totals 15 residues. Trimming left V 3 bases short and J 1 base short, with 11 bases between. CDR3 sequence: CASSFQGSRTDTQYF. The CDR3 region has the DNA TGTGCCAGCAGCTTCCAGGGTTCCCGCACAGATACGCAGTATTTT.

This clonotype was seen at least ten times. The V call is TRBV7-2, the J call TRBJ1-5; TRBD1 might be the D (6 bases). The CDR3 is 14 amino acids. Germline V CDR1 and CDR2: SGHTA, FQGNSA. Trimming removed 1 base at V and 6 bases at J, with 10 bases between. CDR3 loop: CASSLVTGPQPQHF. CDR3 in DNA: TGTGCCAGCAGCTTAGTTACAGGGCCTCAGCCCCAGCATTTT. The whole variable domain, remainder taken from reference TRBV7-2 and TRBJ1-5, is GAGVSQSPSNKVTEKGKDVELRCDPISGHTALYWYRQSLGQGLEFLIYFQGNSAPDKSGLPSDRFSAERTGGSVSTLTIQRTQQEDSAVYLCASSLVTGPQPQHFGDGTRLSIL.

The table lists this clonotype with a few counts. The chain carries TRBV5-1 and TRBJ2-5; no firm D call. The CDR3 has 14 residues. V was clipped by 4 bases and J by 1 base, with 11 bases between them. CDR1 SGHRS and CDR2 YFSETQ come from the germline V gene. The CDR3 DNA is TGCGCCAGCAGCCCCGGAAGCTCCCAAGAGACCCAGTACTTC. This translates into CASSPGSSQETQYF.

The chain couples TRBV29-1 to TRBJ1-1; TRBD1 matches at 8 bases. With 6 bases clipped from V and 3 bases from J, the junction kept 6 bases outside the gene matches. Germline V gene lookup returns CDR1 SQVTM and CDR2 ANQGSEA. CDR3 size: 13 residues. This CDR3 is CSVDRGAYTEAFF. The CDR3 DNA reads TGCAGCGTAGACAGGGGCGCGTACACTGAAGCTTTCTTT. The variable domain in full, with the rest retrieved from reference TRBV29-1 and TRBJ1-1, is SAVISQKPSRDICQRGTSLTIQCQVDSQVTMMFWYRQQPGQSLTLIATANQGSEATYESGFVIDKFPISRPNLTFSTLTVSNMSPEDSSIYLCSVDRGAYTEAFFGQGTRLTVV.

This clonotype has ten or more counts. This chain joins TRBV7-6 and TRBJ2-5, with a weak D call TRBD2 (5 bases). The germline V gene encodes CDR1 SGHVS and CDR2 FNYEAQ. V shed 1 base and J shed 1 base, with 10 bases lying between them. The CDR3 length is 15 residues. CDR3 residues: CASSLGAGSQETQYF. For the CDR3, the DNA is TGTGCCAGCAGCTTAGGGGCGGGTAGCCAAGAGACCCAGTACTTC.

This sequence joins TRBV12-3 or TRBV12-4 and TRBJ1-3, with D possibly being TRBD1 (5 bases). Trimming took off 3 bases at V and 7 bases at J, with 10 bases between the two ends. This CDR3 region has 13 residues. Written as DNA, the CDR3 is TGTGCCAGCAGTTTGGGCAGGGAGAACACCATATATTTT. Amino acids: CASSLGRENTIYF.

This clonotype was seen at least ten times. The rearrangement uses TRBV7-9 and TRBJ2-1, with 8 bases identical to TRBD2. In germline, CDR1 is SEHNR, CDR2 FQNEAQ (reference sequence). The ends lost 3 bases at V and 8 bases at J; junction bases unmatched: 9. This CDR3 has 15 residues. CDR3 sequence reads: CASSFMSGSTHEQFF. The CDR3 coding sequence is TGTGCCAGCAGCTTTATGAGCGGGAGCACCCATGAGCAGTTCTTC.

This clonotype was observed at least ten times. This chain joins TRBV5-6 and TRBJ2-3; 7 positions agree with TRBD2. This CDR3 contains 17 residues. The V and J ends lost 3 bases and 5 bases, in that order; junction bases with no gene match: 15. The germline V gene has CDR1 SGHDT and CDR2 YYEEEE. CDR3 amino acids: CASSWTPFSGGEDTQYF. CDR3 coding DNA: TGTGCCAGCAGCTGGACGCCCTTCTCGGGAGGAGAAGATACGCAGTATTTT.

This clonotype was seen many times. The chain recombines TRBV12-3 or TRBV12-4 with TRBJ1-2; a possible D gene is TRBD1 (5 bases). The CDR3 loop spans 14 amino acids. Trimming pared 1 base from V and 4 bases from J, leaving 10 bases between. The CDR3 loop is CASSLGGVGYGYTF. Here the CDR3 DNA reads TGTGCCAGCAGTTTAGGAGGGGTAGGCTATGGCTACACCTTC.